A selection of T cell receptor beta chains follows, all from one sample in a study of human T cells and chemical hapten exposure. Each CDR3 protein is one row after TCRdb ran MiXCR on the RACE reads. Of approximately 50,000 distinct CDR3 sequences listed, 9.9% are singletons. Specimen: whole blood, collected in connection with sensitization to the hapten diphenylcyclopropenone (DPC). The receptors here all came from a woman in her 40s with alopecia areata. Some clones in this sample may be carry-over from other donors' samples. CDR3s include the opening cysteine and the closing phenylalanine or tryptophan. Each record gives: clone size, D gene, J gene, V gene, CDR3 protein, CDR3 DNA. The D gene is left open where the match is weak. For some rows the clone size is stated as once, few or many, or as a class when expanded; others skip it.

clone size: .; D gene: .; J gene: TRBJ2-1; V gene: TRBV5-1; CDR3 protein: CASSQDGSSYNEQFF; CDR3 DNA: TGCGCCAGCAGCCAGGACGGGAGCTCCTACAATGAGCAGTTCTTC
clone size: many; D gene: .; J gene: TRBJ2-7; V gene: TRBV20-1; CDR3 protein: CSARDGDSPYEQYF; CDR3 DNA: TGCAGTGCTAGGGACGGGGATTCCCCCTACGAGCAGTACTTC
clone size: many; D gene: TRBD1; J gene: TRBJ1-2; V gene: TRBV20-1; CDR3 protein: CSAPDRSNYGYTF; CDR3 DNA: TGCAGTGCCCCGGACAGGTCTAACTATGGCTACACCTTC
clone size: .; D gene: .; J gene: TRBJ2-3; V gene: TRBV9; CDR3 protein: CASSHAWGGDTQYF; CDR3 DNA: TGTGCCAGCAGCCATGCGTGGGGTGGGGATACGCAGTATTTT
clone size: many; D gene: .; J gene: TRBJ2-3; V gene: TRBV2; CDR3 protein: CASSEALGLTDTQYF; CDR3 DNA: TGTGCCAGCAGTGAGGCCCTAGGCCTCACAGATACGCAGTATTTT
clone size: .; D gene: TRBD1; J gene: TRBJ1-3; V gene: TRBV12-3/TRBV12-4; CDR3 protein: CASSFGDSSGNTIYF; CDR3 DNA: TGTGCCAGCAGTTTCGGGGACAGCTCTGGAAACACCATATATTTT
clone size: once; D gene: .; J gene: TRBJ2-3; V gene: TRBV18; CDR3 protein: CASSPRRSTDTQYF; CDR3 DNA: TGTGCCAGCTCACCGCGGAGAAGCACAGATACGCAGTATTTT
clone size: few; D gene: TRBD1; J gene: TRBJ1-5; V gene: TRBV7-8; CDR3 protein: CASSSTGGSQPQHF; CDR3 DNA: TGTGCCAGCAGCTCAACAGGGGGCAGTCAGCCCCAGCATTTT
clone size: many; D gene: .; J gene: TRBJ1-2; V gene: TRBV20-1; CDR3 protein: CSAEGYGYTF; CDR3 DNA: TGCAGTGCTGAGGGCTATGGCTACACCTTC
clone size: .; D gene: .; J gene: TRBJ2-1; V gene: TRBV6-1; CDR3 protein: CASSAQSLKWGNEQFF; CDR3 DNA: TGTGCCAGCAGTGCCCAGAGTTTAAAGTGGGGAAATGAGCAGTTCTTC
clone size: .; D gene: TRBD1; J gene: TRBJ1-6; V gene: TRBV5-1; CDR3 protein: CASSLVGQTSSYNSPLHF; CDR3 DNA: TGCGCCAGCAGCTTGGTGGGACAGACGAGCTCCTATAATTCACCCCTCCACTTT
clone size: many; D gene: .; J gene: TRBJ2-3; V gene: TRBV6-4; CDR3 protein: CASSDGTSTDTQYF; CDR3 DNA: TGTGCCAGCAGTGACGGGACTAGCACAGATACGCAGTATTTT
clone size: few; D gene: TRBD1; J gene: TRBJ2-5; V gene: TRBV6-6; CDR3 protein: CASSDRDRGRETQYF; CDR3 DNA: TGTGCCAGCAGTGACCGGGACAGGGGGAGGGAGACCCAGTACTTC
clone size: few; D gene: .; J gene: TRBJ1-5; V gene: TRBV4-1; CDR3 protein: CASSLPGERGQPQHF; CDR3 DNA: TGCGCCAGCAGCCTCCCTGGGGAGCGTGGACAGCCCCAGCATTTT
clone size: .; D gene: .; J gene: TRBJ2-3; V gene: TRBV6-6; CDR3 protein: CASSPEGSSTDTQYF; CDR3 DNA: TGTGCCAGCAGCCCTGAGGGGTCTAGCACAGATACGCAGTATTTT
clone size: many; D gene: .; J gene: TRBJ2-1; V gene: TRBV7-3; CDR3 protein: CASSVSRGSYNEQFF; CDR3 DNA: TGTGCCAGCAGCGTCTCGCGCGGCTCCTACAATGAGCAGTTCTTC
clone size: many; D gene: .; J gene: TRBJ1-2; V gene: TRBV5-5; CDR3 protein: CASSLGSTTLAYGYTF; CDR3 DNA: TGTGCCAGCAGCTTGGGTAGCACTACCCTTGCCTATGGCTACACCTTC
clone size: many; D gene: TRBD1; J gene: TRBJ2-5; V gene: TRBV10-3; CDR3 protein: CAIREQGRQETQYF; CDR3 DNA: TGTGCCATCAGAGAACAGGGGCGGCAAGAGACCCAGTACTTC
clone size: few; D gene: .; J gene: TRBJ2-7; V gene: TRBV4-1; CDR3 protein: CASSQQWGSEQYF; CDR3 DNA: TGCGCCAGCAGCCAACAGTGGGGGAGCGAGCAGTACTTC
clone size: .; D gene: TRBD2; J gene: TRBJ2-7; V gene: TRBV7-6; CDR3 protein: CASSLFGTSGGTVYEQYF; CDR3 DNA: TGTGCCAGCAGCTTATTTGGGACTAGCGGGGGGACCGTCTACGAGCAGTACTTC
clone size: few; D gene: .; J gene: TRBJ1-1; V gene: TRBV27; CDR3 protein: CASRPLSGTEAFF; CDR3 DNA: TGTGCCAGCAGGCCTCTCTCCGGAACTGAAGCTTTCTTT
clone size: many; D gene: TRBD1; J gene: TRBJ1-1; V gene: TRBV29-1; CDR3 protein: CSVGQGSTEAFF; CDR3 DNA: TGCAGCGTTGGACAGGGAAGTACTGAAGCTTTCTTT
clone size: .; D gene: .; J gene: TRBJ2-1; V gene: TRBV29-1; CDR3 protein: CSVDGATNYNEQFF; CDR3 DNA: TGCAGCGTTGACGGGGCGACCAACTACAATGAGCAGTTCTTC
clone size: few; D gene: .; J gene: TRBJ2-3; V gene: TRBV20-1; CDR3 protein: CSALGGGRTDTQYF; CDR3 DNA: TGCAGTGCCCTTGGGGGGGGGCGCACAGATACGCAGTATTTT
clone size: few; D gene: TRBD1; J gene: TRBJ2-2; V gene: TRBV6-6; CDR3 protein: CASIRTGAGELFF; CDR3 DNA: TGTGCCAGCATTAGGACAGGGGCCGGGGAGCTGTTTTTT
clone size: many; D gene: .; J gene: TRBJ2-7; V gene: TRBV2; CDR3 protein: CASSEAKAGPYEQYF; CDR3 DNA: TGTGCCAGCAGTGAAGCGAAGGCGGGTCCCTACGAGCAGTACTTC
clone size: many; D gene: .; J gene: TRBJ1-1; V gene: TRBV12-3/TRBV12-4; CDR3 protein: CASTQGAENTEAFF; CDR3 DNA: TGTGCCAGCACCCAAGGCGCAGAGAACACTGAAGCTTTCTTT
clone size: many; D gene: .; J gene: TRBJ2-1; V gene: TRBV19; CDR3 protein: CASSIWDYNEQFF; CDR3 DNA: TGTGCCAGTAGTATTTGGGATTACAATGAGCAGTTCTTC
clone size: .; D gene: .; J gene: TRBJ2-7; V gene: TRBV20-1; CDR3 protein: CSAIRYEQYF; CDR3 DNA: TGCAGTGCTATACGGTACGAGCAGTACTTC
clone size: few; D gene: .; J gene: TRBJ2-7; V gene: TRBV5-6; CDR3 protein: CASSLETGPVSYEQYF; CDR3 DNA: TGTGCCAGCAGCTTGGAAACAGGACCGGTATCCTACGAGCAGTACTTC
clone size: many; D gene: .; J gene: TRBJ1-5; V gene: TRBV2; CDR3 protein: CASRPNPQGSNQPQHF; CDR3 DNA: TGTGCCAGCAGACCAAACCCCCAGGGGAGCAATCAGCCCCAGCATTTT
clone size: few; D gene: .; J gene: TRBJ2-7; V gene: TRBV30; CDR3 protein: CAWSVLRGTYEQYF; CDR3 DNA: TGTGCCTGGAGTGTGCTCAGGGGTACCTACGAGCAGTACTTC
clone size: many; D gene: .; J gene: TRBJ2-1; V gene: TRBV7-6; CDR3 protein: CASSFLGGPLNEQFF; CDR3 DNA: TGTGCCAGCAGCTTCCTGGGGGGGCCCCTGAATGAGCAGTTCTTC
clone size: few; D gene: TRBD2; J gene: TRBJ2-2; V gene: TRBV12-3/TRBV12-4; CDR3 protein: CASTHTSGNTGELFF; CDR3 DNA: TGTGCCAGCACCCATACTAGCGGCAACACCGGGGAGCTGTTTTTT
clone size: many; D gene: TRBD1; J gene: TRBJ1-1; V gene: TRBV29-1; CDR3 protein: CSVERTGGNTEAFF; CDR3 DNA: TGCAGCGTTGAAAGGACAGGCGGGAACACTGAAGCTTTCTTT
clone size: .; D gene: TRBD2; J gene: TRBJ2-3; V gene: TRBV9; CDR3 protein: CASSRGLDSLDTQYF; CDR3 DNA: TGTGCCAGCAGTCGGGGACTAGACAGTTTGGATACGCAGTATTTT
clone size: few; D gene: TRBD1; J gene: TRBJ2-7; V gene: TRBV5-1; CDR3 protein: CASSPTGAYEQYF; CDR3 DNA: TGCGCCAGCAGCCCGACAGGGGCCTACGAGCAGTACTTC
clone size: many; D gene: TRBD1; J gene: TRBJ1-5; V gene: TRBV7-2; CDR3 protein: CASSFAGQLNQPQHF; CDR3 DNA: TGTGCCAGCAGCTTCGCGGGACAGTTAAATCAGCCCCAGCATTTT
clone size: .; D gene: TRBD2; J gene: TRBJ2-3; V gene: TRBV20-1; CDR3 protein: CSAGLAGTPDTQYF; CDR3 DNA: TGCAGTGCTGGACTAGCGGGGACACCAGATACGCAGTATTTT
clone size: many; D gene: .; J gene: TRBJ1-5; V gene: TRBV27; CDR3 protein: CASSLGLSNQPQHF; CDR3 DNA: TGTGCCAGCAGTTTGGGACTTAGCAATCAGCCCCAGCATTTT
clone size: .; D gene: .; J gene: TRBJ1-3; V gene: TRBV29-1; CDR3 protein: CSISLGDGNTIYF; CDR3 DNA: TGCAGTATAAGCCTCGGGGATGGAAACACCATATATTTT
clone size: few; D gene: .; J gene: TRBJ2-3; V gene: TRBV3-1; CDR3 protein: CASSPLGAGAEDTQYF; CDR3 DNA: TGTGCCAGCAGTCCTTTAGGGGCGGGGGCCGAGGATACGCAGTATTTT
clone size: few; D gene: .; J gene: TRBJ1-1; V gene: TRBV5-1; CDR3 protein: CASSRDLNTEAFF; CDR3 DNA: TGCGCCAGCAGTAGGGACTTGAACACTGAAGCTTTCTTT